Sequencing of this T cell receptor beta chain was carried out in a study of cytomegalovirus exposure and HLA in healthy donors. Primers included in the PCR were 60 Vbeta and 13 Jbeta primers. The method was immunoSEQ multiplex PCR; TCRdb's version includes in-frame clones alone and lacks a portion of them. The sample has approximately 120,000 clones; roughly 71% are singletons. The CDR3 spans 14 residues. CDR1 is MGHRA and CDR2 is YSYEKL in the germline V gene. The V and J ends lost 1 base and 1 base respectively, with 7 bases between them. Of note for this clone: Its matching antigen is unknown.

Findings and caveats of the study: In vitro work confirmed that a few CMV-associated chains recognize CMV antigens.

Though probably carrying unrecorded immune exposures, donors were nominally healthy at sampling. The receptor comes from a woman in her forties or fifties in good health and CMV-seropositive. Sequenced material: PBMCs. The J gene is TRBJ1-1, the V gene TRBV4-1; D is uncertain. CDR3 protein: CASSQGQWNTEAFF. CDR3 nucleotides: TGCGCCAGCAGCCAAGGGCAGTGGAACACTGAAGCTTTCTTT.